The 23 T cell receptor beta chains below come from one sample, sequenced in a study of CD8 T cells in ankylosing spondylitis. TCRdb called the 5' RACE reads again in MiXCR, with one record for every CDR3 protein. The sample carries about 260,000 distinct CDR3 sequences, 20% recorded once. The sequenced material came from blood, either unsorted or a sorted T cell fraction (not recorded which). These receptors were collected from a male donor with ankylosing spondylitis or in good health (not recorded which).

This clonotype has only a few counts. The V call is TRBV18, the J call TRBJ2-2, with D hard to call. CDR3 size: 14 residues. V lost 1 base and J lost 6, with 9 bases in between. CDR1 and CDR2 (germline): KGHSH, LQKENI. CDR3 DNA: TGTGCCAGCTCACCACTGAGTGCCGCCGGGGAGCTGTTTTTT. Encoded protein: CASSPLSAAGELFF.

The V and J genes are TRBV7-8 and TRBJ2-7, with a possible D match to TRBD2 (7 bases). The CDR3 loop spans 13 amino acids. CDR1 is SGHVS and CDR2 is FQNEAQ in the germline V gene. V was clipped by 5 bases and J by 6 bases, with 14 bases between them. The CDR3 sequence is CASSRGASSEQYV. The CDR3 nucleotides are TGTGCCAGCAGCCGGGGGGCATCTAGCGAGCAGTACGTC.

V and J are TRBV20-1 and TRBJ2-4, with 12 positions matching TRBD2. Germline CDR1 reads DFQATT; CDR2 reads SNEGSKA (reference sequence). Trimming at V came to 8 bases and at J to 1 base, leaving 6 bases not matched to a gene. The CDR3 spans 15 residues. The CDR3 loop reads CSLAGGAEAKNIQYF. The CDR3, as DNA: TGCAGTCTAGCGGGAGGGGCTGAGGCCAAAAACATTCAGTACTTC.

This clonotype has just a few counts. CDR3 nucleotides: TGTGCCATCAGTGAGGTCGAGGATCAGCCCCAGCATTTT. Translated: CAISEVEDQPQHF. The gene calls are TRBV10-3 and TRBJ1-5; D unclear. This CDR3 is built from 13 residues. Germline V gene sequence: CDR1 ENHRY, CDR2 SYGVKD. Trimming shortened V by 2 bases and J by 5 bases, and 7 bases separated the two germline ends.

The CDR3 loop is CASSDSGANVLTF. The DNA of the CDR3 is TGTGCCAGCAGTGACTCTGGGGCCAACGTCCTGACTTTC. The chain has TRBV12-3 or TRBV12-4 and TRBJ2-6, with D unclear. This CDR3 is built from 13 residues. The V end lost 5 bases, the J end lost 0 bases, and 2 bases lay between the germline ends.

In this sample, this clonotype turned up a few times. V usage is TRBV7-3 and J usage is TRBJ2-3; 8 bases line up with TRBD2. The V gene's germline CDR1 is SGHTA and CDR2 FQGTGA. The length of the CDR3 is 18 residues. V was pared by 1 base and J by 0 bases, with 9 bases of the junction left unmatched. In DNA, the CDR3 is TGTGCCAGCAGCTTAATAGGATTAGCGGGGAAAAGCACAGATACGCAGTATTTT. It yields the protein CASSLIGLAGKSTDTQYF.

This clonotype has more than one count but fewer than ten. J is TRBJ2-4 and V is TRBV9, with 16 bases that match TRBD2. The CDR3 loop spans 16 amino acids. The ends lost 4 bases at V and 5 bases at J; junction bases unmatched: 3. Germline CDR1 SGDLS, CDR2 YYNGEE. CDR3 in DNA: TGTGCCAGCAGCACAGGGACTAGCGGGGGGGAAAACATTCAGTACTTC. Its translation is CASSTGTSGGENIQYF.

J is TRBJ2-1 and V is TRBV12-3 or TRBV12-4; 7 nucleotides line up with TRBD1. CDR3 size: 14 residues. The junction had 7 bases not matched to a gene; V was cut back by 6 bases and J by 5 bases. The CDR3 nucleotides read TGTGCCAGCAGCCCTGGACAGGTAGACAATGAGCAGTTCTTC. This sequence encodes CASSPGQVDNEQFF.

This clonotype came up a few times. The chain couples TRBV3-1 to TRBJ2-7; tentatively, D is TRBD2 (5 bases). Germline values: CDR1 LGHDT, CDR2 YNNKEL (reference sequence). Trimming cost V 0 bases and J 6 bases, with 12 bases left between them. CDR3 length: 14 residues. As DNA, the CDR3 is TGTGCCAGCAGCCAAGATCCGAGGGCCGGCGAGCAGTACGTC. Translating it yields CASSQDPRAGEQYV.

This clonotype was recorded a few times. CDR3 nucleotide sequence: TGCAGCGTTGAAGGCGATACTAGCGGGAGACCCTATGAGCAGTTCTTC. This encodes CSVEGDTSGRPYEQFF. The chain combines TRBV29-1 with TRBJ2-1; 11 positions match TRBD2. Germline loops: CDR1 SQVTM, CDR2 ANQGSEA. V lost 1 base, J lost 8 bases, and 10 bases stayed unmatched. This CDR3 region has 16 residues.

This clonotype was observed a few times. The chain is built from TRBV6-5 and TRBJ1-5, with D unclear. The CDR3 runs to 15 residues. The V gene lost 0 bases and the J gene lost 5 bases, with 11 bases spanning the gap. Germline V gene data show CDR1 as MNHEY and CDR2 as SVGAGI. In DNA form, the CDR3 reads TGTGCCAGCAGTTACTCGAGCAGCCTTGATCAGCCCCAGCATTTT. Amino acids: CASSYSSSLDQPQHF.

The V gene is TRBV7-6, the J gene TRBJ1-6; D is ambiguous. Germline V gene lookup returns CDR1 SGHVS and CDR2 FNYEAQ. V lost 3 bases and J lost 8, with 14 bases in between. The CDR3 contains 15 residues. The CDR3 loop reads CASSFDPTGDSPLHF. The DNA of the CDR3 is TGTGCCAGCAGCTTCGACCCGACCGGGGATTCACCCCTCCACTTT.

The gene calls are TRBV29-1 and TRBJ2-1; 7 nucleotides agree with TRBD1. The CDR3 spans 13 residues. Trimming removed 8 bases from V and 7 bases from J; junction bases left unmatched: 11. The germline V gene encodes CDR1 SQVTM and CDR2 ANQGSEA. The CDR3 DNA is TGCAGCTTTACCGGACCAGGGGGTAATGAGCAGTTCTTC. Its translation is CSFTGPGGNEQFF.

This clonotype has a handful of counts. The rearrangement links TRBV6-5 to TRBJ1-6; D unclear. Germline V lookup: CDR1 MNHEY, CDR2 SVGAGI. This CDR3 contains 18 residues. Trimming left V 0 bases short and J 0 bases short, with 12 bases between. CDR3 DNA: TGTGCCAGCAGTTACTCGAGCCAAGATAGCTCCTATAATTCACCCCTCCACTTT. Translation gives CASSYSSQDSSYNSPLHF.

The chain employs TRBV7-3 and TRBJ2-5, with D maybe TRBD2 (6 bases). Germline V gene data show CDR1 as SGHTA and CDR2 as FQGTGA. The CDR3 consists of 14 residues. Trimming removed 0 bases at V and 4 bases at J, with 9 bases between. The CDR3 DNA follows: TGTGCCAGCAGCTTAACGAGGGAGGCAGAGACCCAGTACTTC. This gives the protein CASSLTREAETQYF.

The chain employs TRBV12-3 or TRBV12-4 and TRBJ1-2; TRBD1 aligns across 7 bases. Trimming took 1 base from V and 6 from J; bases not matched to a gene: 8. The CDR3 totals 15 residues. The CDR3 region is CASSLGGRGTNGYTF. DNA of the CDR3: TGTGCCAGCAGTTTAGGGGGCAGGGGGACAAATGGCTACACCTTC.

The sample holds a few counts of this clonotype. The chain carries TRBV6-1 and TRBJ2-7; D is undetermined. The CDR3 is 13 amino acids. Trimming took 6 bases from V and 2 from J, leaving 11 bases between them. Germline values: CDR1 MNHNS, CDR2 SASEGT. CDR3 protein: CASSNLGPYEQYV. The CDR3 coding sequence is TGTGCCAGCAGCAACCTAGGACCCTACGAGCAGTACGTC.

This clonotype was observed a handful of times. The chain recombines TRBV27 with TRBJ2-7; the D is unclear. V was shortened by 6 bases and J by 4 bases, with 19 bases between the two germline ends. In germline, CDR1 is MNHEY, CDR2 SMNVEV (reference sequence). The CDR3 runs 15 residues. The DNA of the CDR3 is TGTGCCAGCAGCGGGCCCTCTGCCCCTCTGTACGAGCAGTACGTC. Translated: CASSGPSAPLYEQYV.

The chain is built from TRBV3-1 and TRBJ2-4; D gene unclear. CDR3 size: 13 residues. Germline V lookup: CDR1 LGHDT, CDR2 YNNKEL (reference sequence). The V and J ends lost 5 bases and 3 bases respectively, with 8 bases between them. In nucleotides, the CDR3 is TGTGCCAGCAGCTGGACGGACAAAAACATTCAGTACTTC. Amino acids: CASSWTDKNIQYF.

This clonotype was observed a handful of times. V and J are TRBV9 and TRBJ1-5, with 10 bases fitting TRBD1. Germline CDR1 reads SGDLS; CDR2 reads YYNGEE. The V gene end was trimmed by 4 bases and the J gene end by 0 bases; junction bases not matched to a gene: 7. The CDR3 loop spans 17 amino acids. CDR3 protein: CASSPGTGEYSNQPQHF. The CDR3 nucleotides read TGTGCCAGCAGCCCTGGGACAGGGGAATATAGCAATCAGCCCCAGCATTTT.

This clonotype was recorded a few times. This chain links TRBV12-3 or TRBV12-4 with TRBJ1-4; D not certain. The CDR3 is 16 residues long. The germline V and J ends were trimmed by 1 base and 2 bases, with 11 bases remaining between them. The CDR3 DNA is TGTGCCAGCAGTTTAGGACTATCCTCGACTAATGAAAAACTGTTTTTT. Its protein is CASSLGLSSTNEKLFF.

The chain carries TRBV5-1 and TRBJ1-4, with TRBD1 matching 8 bases. J lost 8 bases, V lost 3 bases, and 9 bases had no gene match. The CDR3 runs 15 residues. From germline, CDR1 is SGHRS and CDR2 YFSETQ. The CDR3 reads CASSSTGDFYEKLFF. The CDR3 coding sequence is TGCGCCAGCAGCTCGACAGGGGATTTTTACGAAAAACTGTTTTTT.

This chain connects TRBV5-1 to TRBJ1-1; D is perhaps TRBD1 (5 bases). V lost 0 bases and J lost 3, with 12 bases in between. The germline gives CDR1 SGHRS, CDR2 YFSETQ. The CDR3 is made up of 15 amino acids. CDR3 nucleotides: TGCGCCAGCAGCTTGGAGGGGCGTGGTTACACTGAAGCTTTCTTT. It specifies CASSLEGRGYTEAFF.